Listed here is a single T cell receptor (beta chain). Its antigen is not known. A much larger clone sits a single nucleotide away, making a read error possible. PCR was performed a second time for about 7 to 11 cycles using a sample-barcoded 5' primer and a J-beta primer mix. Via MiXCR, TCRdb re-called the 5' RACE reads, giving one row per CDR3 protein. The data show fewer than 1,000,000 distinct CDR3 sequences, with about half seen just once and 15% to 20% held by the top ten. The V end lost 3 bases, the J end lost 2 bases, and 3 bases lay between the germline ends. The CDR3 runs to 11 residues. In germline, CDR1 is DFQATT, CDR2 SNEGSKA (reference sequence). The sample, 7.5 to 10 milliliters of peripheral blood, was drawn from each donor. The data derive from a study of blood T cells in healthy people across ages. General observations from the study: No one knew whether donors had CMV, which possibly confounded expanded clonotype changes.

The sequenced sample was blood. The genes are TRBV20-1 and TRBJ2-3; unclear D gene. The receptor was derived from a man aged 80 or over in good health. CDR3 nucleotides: TGCAGTGCTAGCGACACAGATACGCAGTATTTT. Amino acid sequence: CSASDTDTQYF.